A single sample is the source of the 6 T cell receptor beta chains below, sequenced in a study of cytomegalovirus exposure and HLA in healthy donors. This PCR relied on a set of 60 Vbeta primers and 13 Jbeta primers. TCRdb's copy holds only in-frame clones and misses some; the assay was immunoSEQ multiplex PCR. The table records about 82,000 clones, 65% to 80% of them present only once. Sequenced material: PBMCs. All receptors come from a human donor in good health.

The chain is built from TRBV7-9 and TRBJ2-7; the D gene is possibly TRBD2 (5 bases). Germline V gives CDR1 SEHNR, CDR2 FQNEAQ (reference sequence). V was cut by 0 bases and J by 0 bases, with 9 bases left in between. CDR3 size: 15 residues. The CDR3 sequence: CASSLASGTSYEQYF. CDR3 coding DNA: TGTGCCAGCAGCTTAGCGTCGGGAACCTCCTACGAGCAGTACTTC.

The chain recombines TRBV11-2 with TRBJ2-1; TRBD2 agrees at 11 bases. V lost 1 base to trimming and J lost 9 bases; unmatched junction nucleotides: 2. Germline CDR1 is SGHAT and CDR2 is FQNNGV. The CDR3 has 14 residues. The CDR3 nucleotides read TGTGCCAGCAGCTTAGGGCTAGCGGGGGGTGAGCAGTTCTTC. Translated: CASSLGLAGGEQFF.

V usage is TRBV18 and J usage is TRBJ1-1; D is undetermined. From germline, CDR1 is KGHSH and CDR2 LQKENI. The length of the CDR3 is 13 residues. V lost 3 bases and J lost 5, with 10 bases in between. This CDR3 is CASSPSEGTEAFF. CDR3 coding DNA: TGTGCCAGCTCACCGAGCGAGGGAACTGAAGCTTTCTTT.

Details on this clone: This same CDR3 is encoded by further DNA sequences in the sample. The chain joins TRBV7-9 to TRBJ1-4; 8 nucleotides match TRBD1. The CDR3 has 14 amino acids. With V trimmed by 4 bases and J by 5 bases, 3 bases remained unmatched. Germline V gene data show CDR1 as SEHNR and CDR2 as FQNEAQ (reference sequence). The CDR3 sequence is CASSSDRGNEKLFF. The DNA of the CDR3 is TGTGCCAGCAGCTCCGACAGGGGCAATGAAAAACTGTTTTTT.

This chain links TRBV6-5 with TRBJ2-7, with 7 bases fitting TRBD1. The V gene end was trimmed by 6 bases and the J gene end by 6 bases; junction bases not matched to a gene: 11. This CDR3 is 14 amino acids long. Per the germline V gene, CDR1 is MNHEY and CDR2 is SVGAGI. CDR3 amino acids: CASSSTGSLPEQYF. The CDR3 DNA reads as TGTGCCAGCAGCTCGACAGGGTCTTTACCCGAGCAGTACTTC.

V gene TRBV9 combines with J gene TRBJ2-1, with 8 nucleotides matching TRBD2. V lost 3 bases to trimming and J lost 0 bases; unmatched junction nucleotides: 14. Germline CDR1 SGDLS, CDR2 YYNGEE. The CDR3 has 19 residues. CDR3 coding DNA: TGTGCCAGCAGCGCCCCGATGGTAGCGGGGAGAAGCTCCTACAATGAGCAGTTCTTC. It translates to CASSAPMVAGRSSYNEQFF.